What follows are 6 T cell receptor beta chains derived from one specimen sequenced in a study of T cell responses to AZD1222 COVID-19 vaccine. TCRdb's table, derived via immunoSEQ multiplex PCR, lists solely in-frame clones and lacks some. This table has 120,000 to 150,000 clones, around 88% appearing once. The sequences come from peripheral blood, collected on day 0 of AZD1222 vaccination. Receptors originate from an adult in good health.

Written as DNA, the CDR3 is TGTGCCAGCAGCTTACAGCCTATCAACACCGGGGAGCTGTTTTTT. As protein: CASSLQPINTGELFF. The J gene is TRBJ2-2, the V gene TRBV7-2; D call uncertain. The germline gives CDR1 SGHTA, CDR2 FQGNSA. This CDR3 region has 15 residues. Trimming removed 2 bases from V and 2 bases from J, with 9 bases in between.

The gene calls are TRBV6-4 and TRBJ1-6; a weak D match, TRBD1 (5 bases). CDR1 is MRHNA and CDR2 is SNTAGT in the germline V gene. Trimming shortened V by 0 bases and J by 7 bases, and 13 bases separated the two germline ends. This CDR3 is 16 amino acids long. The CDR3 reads CASSDSIQGANSPLHF. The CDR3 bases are TGTGCCAGCAGTGACTCGATACAAGGGGCCAATTCACCCCTCCACTTT.

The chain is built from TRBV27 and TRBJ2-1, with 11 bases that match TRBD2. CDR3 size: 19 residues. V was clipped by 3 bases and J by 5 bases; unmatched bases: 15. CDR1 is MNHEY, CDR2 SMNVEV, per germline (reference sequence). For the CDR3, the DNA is TGTGCCAGCAGTTTCGCTGTGTCTAGCGGGAGGTTAAGAAACAATGAGCAGTTCTTC. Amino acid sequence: CASSFAVSSGRLRNNEQFF.

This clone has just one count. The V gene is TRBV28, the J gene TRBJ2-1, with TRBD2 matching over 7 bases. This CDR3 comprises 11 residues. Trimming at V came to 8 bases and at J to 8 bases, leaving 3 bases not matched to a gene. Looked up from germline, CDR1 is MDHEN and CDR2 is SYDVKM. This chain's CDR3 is CASGRDYEQFF. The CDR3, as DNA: TGTGCCAGCGGGAGGGACTATGAGCAGTTCTTC.

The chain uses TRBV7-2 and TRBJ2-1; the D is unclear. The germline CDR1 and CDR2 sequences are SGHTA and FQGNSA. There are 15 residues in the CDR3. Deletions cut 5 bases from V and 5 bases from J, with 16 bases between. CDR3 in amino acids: CASSASAAGNNEQFF. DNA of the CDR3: TGTGCCAGCAGCGCCAGCGCGGCTGGAAACAATGAGCAGTTCTTC. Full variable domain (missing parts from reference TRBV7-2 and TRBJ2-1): GAGVSQSPSNKVTEKGKDVELRCDPISGHTALYWYRQSLGQGLEFLIYFQGNSAPDKSGLPSDRFSAERTGGSVSTLTIQRTQQEDSAVYLCASSASAAGNNEQFFGPGTRLTVL.

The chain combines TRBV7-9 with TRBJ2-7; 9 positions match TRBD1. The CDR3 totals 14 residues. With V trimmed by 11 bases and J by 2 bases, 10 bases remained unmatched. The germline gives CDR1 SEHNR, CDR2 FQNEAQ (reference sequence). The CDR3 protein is CAASAGTGPYEQYF. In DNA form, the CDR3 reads TGTGCCGCGTCCGCCGGGACAGGGCCCTACGAGCAGTACTTC.